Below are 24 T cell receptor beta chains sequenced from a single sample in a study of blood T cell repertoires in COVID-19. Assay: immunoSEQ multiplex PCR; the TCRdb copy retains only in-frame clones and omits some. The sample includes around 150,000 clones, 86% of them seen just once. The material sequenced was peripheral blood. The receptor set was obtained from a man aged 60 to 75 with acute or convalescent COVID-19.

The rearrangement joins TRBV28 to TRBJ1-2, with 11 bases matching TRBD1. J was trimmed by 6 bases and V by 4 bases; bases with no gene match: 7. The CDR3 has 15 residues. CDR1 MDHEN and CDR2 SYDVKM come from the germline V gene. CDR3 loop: CASSSEDRGLNGYTF. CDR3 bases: TGTGCCAGCAGTTCTGAGGACAGGGGGCTTAATGGCTACACCTTC.

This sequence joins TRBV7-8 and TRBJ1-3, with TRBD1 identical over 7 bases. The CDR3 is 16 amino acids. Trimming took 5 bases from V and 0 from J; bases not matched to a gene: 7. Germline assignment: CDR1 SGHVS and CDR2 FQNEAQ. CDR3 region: CASSIGQVGSGNTIYF. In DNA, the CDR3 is TGTGCCAGCAGCATCGGACAGGTGGGCTCTGGAAACACCATATATTTT.

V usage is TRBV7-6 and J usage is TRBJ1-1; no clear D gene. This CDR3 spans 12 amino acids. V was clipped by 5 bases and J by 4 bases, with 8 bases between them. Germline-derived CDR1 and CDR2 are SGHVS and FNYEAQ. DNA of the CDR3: TGTGCCAGCAGCCCGGTCCCCACTGAAGCTTTCTTT. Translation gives CASSPVPTEAFF.

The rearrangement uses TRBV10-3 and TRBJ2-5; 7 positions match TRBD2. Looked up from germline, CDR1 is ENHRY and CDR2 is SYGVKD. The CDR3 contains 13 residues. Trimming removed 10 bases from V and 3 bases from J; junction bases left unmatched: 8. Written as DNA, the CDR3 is TGTGCCACCGGGGGGACGGAAAAAGAGACCCAGTACTTC. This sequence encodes CATGGTEKETQYF.

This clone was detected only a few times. The CDR3 region is CASSQEVAGDETQYF. The CDR3, as DNA: TGTGCCAGCAGCCAAGAAGTAGCGGGAGACGAGACCCAGTACTTC. V is TRBV4-2 and J is TRBJ2-5, with 9 bases aligning to TRBD2. CDR1 and CDR2 (germline): LGHNA, YNFKEQ. The CDR3 extends over 15 amino acids. The V gene end was trimmed by 0 bases and the J gene end by 5 bases; junction bases not matched to a gene: 4.

The CDR3 sequence is CASSSGQRLYGYTF. The CDR3 DNA sequence: TGTGCCAGCAGTTCGGGACAGAGACTCTATGGCTACACCTTC. The chain joins TRBV28 to TRBJ1-2, with 7 bases identical to TRBD1. Germline CDR1 MDHEN, CDR2 SYDVKM. The CDR3 totals 14 residues. The V segment lost 4 bases and the J segment 4 bases; nucleotides outside the gene matches: 6.

The CDR3 DNA follows: TGTGCCAGCAGCCCCCGGGAGGGGGGCTACGAGCAGTACTTC. This codes for CASSPREGGYEQYF. This chain joins TRBV2 and TRBJ2-7, with 8 bases fitting TRBD2. After removal of 6 bases from V and 3 bases from J, the junction contained 7 bases not matched to a gene. The germline V gene encodes CDR1 SNHLY and CDR2 FYNNEI. The CDR3 has 14 amino acids.

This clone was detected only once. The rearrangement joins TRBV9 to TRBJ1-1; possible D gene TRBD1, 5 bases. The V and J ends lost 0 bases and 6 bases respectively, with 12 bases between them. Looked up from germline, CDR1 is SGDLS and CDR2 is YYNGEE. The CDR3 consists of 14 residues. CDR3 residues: CASSVVVGGAEAFF. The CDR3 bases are TGTGCCAGCAGCGTAGTAGTTGGGGGGGCTGAAGCTTTCTTT.

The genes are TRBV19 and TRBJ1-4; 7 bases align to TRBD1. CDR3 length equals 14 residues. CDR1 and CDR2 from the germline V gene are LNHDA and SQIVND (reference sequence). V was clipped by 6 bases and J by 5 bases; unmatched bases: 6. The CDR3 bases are TGTGCCAGTAGACCCGGGACAGAGAATGAAAAACTGTTTTTT. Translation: CASRPGTENEKLFF.

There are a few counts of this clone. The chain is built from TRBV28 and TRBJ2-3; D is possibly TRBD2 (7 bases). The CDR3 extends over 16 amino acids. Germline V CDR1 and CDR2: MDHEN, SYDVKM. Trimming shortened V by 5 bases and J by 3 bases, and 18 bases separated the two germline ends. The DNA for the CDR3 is TGTGCCAGCAGTGGGCTTAGGGGGGGCGAGACAGATACGCAGTATTTT. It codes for CASSGLRGGETDTQYF. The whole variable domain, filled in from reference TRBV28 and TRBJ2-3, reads DVKVTQSSRYLVKRTGEKVFLECVQDMDHENMFWYRQDPGLGLRLIYFSYDVKMKEKGDIPEGYSVSREKKERFSLILESASTNQTSMYLCASSGLRGGETDTQYFGPGTRLTVL.

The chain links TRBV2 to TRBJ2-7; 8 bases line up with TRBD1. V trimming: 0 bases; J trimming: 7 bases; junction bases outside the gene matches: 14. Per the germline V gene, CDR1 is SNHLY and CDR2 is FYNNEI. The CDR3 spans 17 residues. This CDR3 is CASSEARAGGGFGEQYF. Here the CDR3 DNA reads TGTGCCAGCAGTGAAGCGCGGGCAGGGGGCGGTTTTGGGGAGCAGTACTTC. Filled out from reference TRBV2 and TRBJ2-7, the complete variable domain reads EPEVTQTPSHQVTQMGQEVILRCVPISNHLYFYWYRQILGQKVEFLVSFYNNEISEKSEIFDDQFSVERPDGSNFTLKIRSTKLEDSAMYFCASSEARAGGGFGEQYFGPGTRLTVT.

This chain's CDR3 is CASSISGTSTDTQYF. Written as DNA, the CDR3 is TGTGCCAGCAGCATATCCGGGACTAGCACAGATACGCAGTATTTT. The rearrangement links TRBV7-3 to TRBJ2-3, with D possibly being TRBD2 (6 bases). CDR3 length: 15 residues. The V and J ends lost 5 bases and 0 bases respectively, with 12 bases between them. Germline loops: CDR1 SGHTA, CDR2 FQGTGA.

The CDR3 region is CASSLSEPGRGSYEQYF. The CDR3 DNA follows: TGTGCCAGCAGTTTATCGGAACCAGGCCGGGGCTCCTACGAGCAGTACTTC. The V gene is TRBV27, the J gene TRBJ2-7; possibly TRBD2 for D (5 bases). There are 17 residues in the CDR3. The V end lost 0 bases, the J end lost 0 bases, and 15 bases lay between the germline ends. CDR1 and CDR2 (germline): MNHEY, SMNVEV (reference sequence).

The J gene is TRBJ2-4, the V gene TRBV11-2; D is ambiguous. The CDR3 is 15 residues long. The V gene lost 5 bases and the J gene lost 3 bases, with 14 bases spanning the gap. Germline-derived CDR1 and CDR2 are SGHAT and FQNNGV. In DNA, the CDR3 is TGTGCCAGCAGCGCAGGCCTGAACCTCAAAAACATTCAGTACTTC. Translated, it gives CASSAGLNLKNIQYF. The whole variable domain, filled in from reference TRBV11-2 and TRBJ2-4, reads EAGVAQSPRYKIIEKRQSVAFWCNPISGHATLYWYQQILGQGPKLLIQFQNNGVVDDSQLPKDRFSAERLKGVDSTLKIQPAKLEDSAVYLCASSAGLNLKNIQYFGAGTRLSVL.

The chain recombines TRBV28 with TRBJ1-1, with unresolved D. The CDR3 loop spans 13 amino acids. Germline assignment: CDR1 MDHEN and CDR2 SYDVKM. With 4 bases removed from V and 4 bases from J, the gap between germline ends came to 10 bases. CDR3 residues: CASSWRIGTEAFF. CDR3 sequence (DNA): TGTGCCAGCAGTTGGCGGATCGGCACTGAAGCTTTCTTT.

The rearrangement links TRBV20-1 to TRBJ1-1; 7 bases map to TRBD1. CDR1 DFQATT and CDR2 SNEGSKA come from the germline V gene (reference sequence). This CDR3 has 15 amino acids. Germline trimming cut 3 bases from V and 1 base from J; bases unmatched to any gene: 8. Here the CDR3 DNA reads TGCAGTGCTAGTCGAGGGGGCTCGCCGAACACTGAAGCTTTCTTT. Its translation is CSASRGGSPNTEAFF.

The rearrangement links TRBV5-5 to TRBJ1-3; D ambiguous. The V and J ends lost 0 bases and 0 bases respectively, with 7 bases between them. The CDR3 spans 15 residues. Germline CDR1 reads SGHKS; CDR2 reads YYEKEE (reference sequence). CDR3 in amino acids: CASSLGLTSGNTIYF. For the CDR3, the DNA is TGTGCCAGCAGCTTGGGACTGACCTCTGGAAACACCATATATTTT.

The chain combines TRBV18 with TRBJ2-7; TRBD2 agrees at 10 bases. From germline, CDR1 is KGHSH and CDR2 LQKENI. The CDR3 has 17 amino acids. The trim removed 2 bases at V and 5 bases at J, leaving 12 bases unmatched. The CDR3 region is CASSPLLAGRVWDEQYF. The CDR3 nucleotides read TGTGCCAGCTCACCATTACTAGCGGGACGCGTCTGGGACGAGCAGTACTTC.

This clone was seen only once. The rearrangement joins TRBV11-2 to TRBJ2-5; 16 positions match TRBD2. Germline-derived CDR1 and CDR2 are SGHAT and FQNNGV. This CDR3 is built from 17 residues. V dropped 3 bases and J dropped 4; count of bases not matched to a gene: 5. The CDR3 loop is CASSLGLAGGPGETQYF. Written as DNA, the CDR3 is TGTGCCAGCAGCTTGGGACTAGCGGGAGGGCCGGGAGAGACCCAGTACTTC.

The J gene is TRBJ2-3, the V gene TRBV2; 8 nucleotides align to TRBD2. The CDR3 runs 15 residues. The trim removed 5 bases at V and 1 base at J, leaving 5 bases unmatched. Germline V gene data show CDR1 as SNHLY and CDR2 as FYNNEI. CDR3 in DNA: TGTGCCAGCAGTCTTAGCGGGACGGGCACAGATACGCAGTATTTT. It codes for CASSLSGTGTDTQYF.

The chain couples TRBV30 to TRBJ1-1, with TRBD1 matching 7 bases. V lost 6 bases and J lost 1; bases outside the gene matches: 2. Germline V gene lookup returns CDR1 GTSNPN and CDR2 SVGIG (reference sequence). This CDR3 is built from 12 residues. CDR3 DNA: TGTGCCTGCAGGGGGACGAACACTGAAGCTTTCTTT. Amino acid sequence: CACRGTNTEAFF.

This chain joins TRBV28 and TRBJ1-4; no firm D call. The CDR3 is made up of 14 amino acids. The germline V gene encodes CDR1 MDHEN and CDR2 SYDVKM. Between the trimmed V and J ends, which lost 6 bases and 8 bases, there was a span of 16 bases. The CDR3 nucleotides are TGTGCCAGCAGCCGCGATTTGTCGCGAGAAAAACTGTTTTTT. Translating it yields CASSRDLSREKLFF.

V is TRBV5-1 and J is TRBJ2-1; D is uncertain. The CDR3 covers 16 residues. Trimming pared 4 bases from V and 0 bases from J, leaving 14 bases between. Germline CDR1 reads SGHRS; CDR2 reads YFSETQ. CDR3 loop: CASSADPMSSYNEQFF. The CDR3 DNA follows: TGCGCCAGCAGCGCGGATCCGATGAGCTCCTACAATGAGCAGTTCTTC.

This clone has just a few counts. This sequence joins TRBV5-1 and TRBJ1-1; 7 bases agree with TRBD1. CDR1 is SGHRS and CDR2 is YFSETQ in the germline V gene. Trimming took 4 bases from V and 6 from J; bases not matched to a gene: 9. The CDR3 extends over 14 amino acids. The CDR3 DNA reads TGCGCCAGCAGCGGGGGACAGATCGACGCTGAAGCTTTCTTT. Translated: CASSGGQIDAEAFF.